One sample yielded the 22 T cell receptor beta chains listed below, sequenced in a study of tumor-infiltrating lymphocytes in primary liver carcinoma. The source of the blood RNA was unsorted whole blood, and germline DNA was extracted as well. The template, about 510 ng total RNA, yielded TCR beta cDNA made with a constant-region primer. Employing slightly modified ARM-PCR, three nested multiplex PCR rounds were run, and these gave rise to the TCR beta libraries. Running around 9 cycles apiece, the first two PCR rounds relied on TRBV1-TRBV30 forward primers together with a C-beta reverse primer. TCRdb re-derived calls from the multiplex PCR reads in MiXCR, one entry per CDR3 protein. This sample has 250,000 to 400,000 distinct CDR3 sequences, with 65% found just once. The material sequenced was peripheral blood. Every receptor here comes from a man in his forties with primary liver carcinoma and hepatitis B virus infection.

Points on this clonotype: A much bigger clone sits one base away, suggesting this may be a read error. J is TRBJ1-1 and V is TRBV6-1, with D possibly matching TRBD1 (5 bases). The CDR3 runs 14 residues. The germline V gene encodes CDR1 MNHNS and CDR2 SASEGT. The CDR3 coding sequence is TGTGCCGGCAGACGCCAAGGGACGAACACTGAAGCTTTCTTT. Amino acids: CAGRRQGTNTEAFF.

A word on this clonotype: This may be a read error, as it is one base from a much larger clone. The rearrangement links TRBV4-1 to TRBJ2-1; D remains unclear. This CDR3 is built from 16 residues. Germline V gene data show CDR1 as MGHRA and CDR2 as YSYEKL. V was cut by 1 base and J by 2 bases, with 12 bases left in between. The CDR3 bases are TGCGCCAGCAGCCAAGTTCTCATACTCACCTACAATGAGCAGTTCTTC. It is translated as CASSQVLILTYNEQFF.

The V and J genes are TRBV28 and TRBJ2-7, with 12 bases lining up with TRBD2. This CDR3 is 15 amino acids long. J was trimmed by 2 bases and V by 4 bases; bases with no gene match: 3. Looked up from germline, CDR1 is MDHEN and CDR2 is SYDVKM. CDR3 loop: CASSSTSGSTYEQYF. The CDR3, as DNA: TGTGCCAGCAGTTCGACTAGCGGGAGTACCTACGAGCAGTACTTC.

Regarding this clonotype: Its ends do not fully match the called genes, so a read error is possible. This chain uses TRBV30 with TRBJ1-4; D remains ambiguous. CDR1 is GTSNPN, CDR2 SVGIG, per germline (reference sequence). This CDR3 is built from 13 residues. This CDR3 is CAWRVPANENLFF. The DNA for the CDR3 is TGTGCCTGGAGGGTTCCGGCTAATGAAAATCTGTTTTTT.

A remark on this clonotype: This sequence may be a read error, since a much larger clone differs from it by one base. This chain joins TRBV6-1 and TRBJ1-1; weak D call: TRBD1 (6 bases). The germline V gene encodes CDR1 MNHNS and CDR2 SASEGT. This CDR3 has 14 residues. The CDR3: CASREGGLNTEAYF. The CDR3 nucleotides are TGTGCCAGCCGGGAAGGGGGGTTGAACACTGAAGCTTACTTT.

V usage is TRBV30 and J usage is TRBJ1-5; D may be TRBD1 (5 bases). Deletions cut 1 base from V and 0 bases from J, with 7 bases between. This CDR3 comprises 14 residues. CDR1 and CDR2 from the germline V gene are GTSNPN and SVGIG (reference sequence). CDR3: CAWSAGLSNQPQHF. CDR3 sequence (DNA): TGTGCCTGGAGTGCGGGGCTTAGCAATCAGCCCCAGCATTTT.

A remark on this clonotype: A much larger clone sits a single nucleotide away, making a read error possible. This rearrangement joins TRBV12-3 or TRBV12-4 to TRBJ1-1, with D unclear. The CDR3 totals 13 residues. DNA of the CDR3: TGTGCCAGCAGTTCCGCGGTGAACAGTGAAGCTTTCTTT. It is translated as CASSSAVNSEAFF.

This clonotype occurred a few times. The chain recombines TRBV30 with TRBJ2-5, with unresolved D. CDR1 GTSNPN and CDR2 SVGIG come from the germline V gene (reference sequence). Trimming removed 0 bases at V and 5 bases at J, with 4 bases between. The CDR3 is 11 amino acids. The CDR3 bases are TGTGCCTGGAGTGTTCTCGAGACCCAGTACTTC. Translated, it gives CAWSVLETQYF. Based on the CDR3 plus reference TRBV30 and TRBJ2-5, the full variable domain is SQTIHQWPATLVQPVGSPLSLECTVEGTSNPNLYWYRQAAGRGLQLLFYSVGIGQISSEVPQNLSASRPQDRQFILSSKKLLLSDSGFYLCAWSVLETQYFGPGTRLLVL.

Regarding this clonotype: Mismatch with germline at one junction end may stem from a read error. V and J are TRBV29-1 and TRBJ2-7, with 11 positions matching TRBD1. The CDR3 is made up of 13 amino acids. CDR1 and CDR2 from the germline V gene are SQVTM and ANQGSEA. The CDR3 region has the DNA TGCAGTGCCTTAGGACAGGGGGCTTCCGAGAAGTACTTC. Its protein is CSALGQGASEKYF.

As regards this clonotype: This may come from a read error, since a much larger clone is one base off. This chain joins TRBV12-3 or TRBV12-4 and TRBJ2-2; perhaps D is TRBD1 or TRBD2 (5 bases each). The CDR3 is 12 amino acids. CDR3 amino acids: CASRLDTGEPFF. The CDR3 DNA sequence: TGTGCCAGCAGGTTGGACACCGGGGAGCCGTTTTTT.

Note on this clonotype: This clone may be a read error of a much larger clone one base away. The chain combines TRBV6-2 or TRBV6-3 with TRBJ2-1; D is possibly TRBD1 (6 bases). The CDR3 sequence is 16 residues long. In germline, CDR1 is MNHEY, CDR2 SVGEGT. The CDR3 protein is CASSRRDIPYVAEQSF. CDR3 sequence (DNA): TGTGCCAGCAGTCGCCGGGACATCCCTTATGTGGCTGAGCAGTCCTTC.

As concerns this clonotype: An end of the junction does not agree with germline; a read error may underlie this. This chain connects TRBV5-5 to TRBJ1-2, with a possible D match to TRBD1 (6 bases). Germline-derived CDR1 and CDR2 are SGHKS and YYEKEE (reference sequence). The CDR3 is made up of 14 amino acids. The DNA of the CDR3 is TGTACCAGCAGGAGCCGGGACACCGACTATGGCTACACCTTC. Amino acid sequence: CTSRSRDTDYGYTF.

This clonotype was seen just once. A read error may produce the germline difference seen at one junction end. The chain combines TRBV10-3 with TRBJ2-3, with a possible D match to TRBD2 (5 bases). The V gene's germline CDR1 is ENHRY and CDR2 SYGVKD. There are 18 residues in the CDR3. The CDR3 nucleotides read TGTGCCATCAGTGAGTCTTTTAAAGCGGTGGGAGTCGCAGATACGGAGTATTTT. Translation: CAISESFKAVGVADTEYF.

This clonotype is deemed medium-sized. J is TRBJ2-1 and V is TRBV11-2; TRBD2 matches 10 bases. The junction had 6 bases not matched to a gene; V was cut back by 5 bases and J by 5 bases. Germline CDR1 SGHAT, CDR2 FQNNGV. CDR3 size: 15 residues. The CDR3 region has the DNA TGTGCCAGCAGCCCTCTAGCGGGAGACGACAATGAGCAGTTCTTC. Translating it yields CASSPLAGDDNEQFF.

This clonotype was found many times. The CDR3 sequence: CASSFGNLQETQYF. The DNA of the CDR3 is TGTGCCAGCAGCTTCGGGAACCTCCAAGAGACCCAGTACTTC. This chain uses TRBV7-9 with TRBJ2-5; TRBD2 is a possible D gene (5 bases). This CDR3 spans 14 amino acids. Germline values: CDR1 SEHNR, CDR2 FQNEAQ (reference sequence). With 3 bases removed from V and 1 base from J, the gap between germline ends came to 9 bases.

The chain joins TRBV28 to TRBJ1-1, with D maybe TRBD1 (6 bases). The length of the CDR3 is 15 residues. Germline CDR1 and CDR2: MDHEN and SYDVKM. The V end was cut by 5 bases, the J end by 1 base, with 14 bases between. The CDR3 DNA reads as TGTGCCAGCAGTGCACGATCACAGGGGAACACTGAAGCTTTCTTT. This encodes CASSARSQGNTEAFF.

Regarding this clonotype: This may be a read error, as it is one base from a much larger clone. This chain connects TRBV6-6 to TRBJ1-4, with TRBD1 matching 7 bases. J was trimmed by 6 bases and V by 7 bases; bases with no gene match: 11. CDR3 length: 15 residues. Germline lookup yields CDR1 MNHNY and CDR2 SVGAGI (reference sequence). CDR3 region: CASTTRGGADEKLFF. The CDR3 DNA sequence: TGTGCCAGCACCACCCGAGGGGGCGCGGATGAAAAACTGTTTTTT.

This clonotype was observed at least ten times. This sequence joins TRBV4-3 and TRBJ1-4; TRBD1 aligns across 7 bases. This CDR3 region has 16 residues. The germline V gene encodes CDR1 LGHNA and CDR2 YSLEER. After removal of 3 bases from V and 4 bases from J, the junction contained 8 bases not matched to a gene. The CDR3 spells CASSQNTGDGNEKLFF. Here the CDR3 DNA reads TGCGCCAGCAGCCAGAACACAGGGGATGGTAATGAAAAACTGTTTTTT.

Concerning this clonotype: Germline and junction disagree at one end, which may indicate a read error. This chain links TRBV5-4 with TRBJ2-5; D might be TRBD1 (5 bases). The length of the CDR3 is 13 residues. Germline V gives CDR1 SGHNT, CDR2 YYREEE (reference sequence). CDR3: CTSSLDRAETQYF. In DNA form, the CDR3 reads TGTACCAGCAGCCTTGACAGAGCAGAGACCCAGTACTTC. Combining the CDR3 with reference TRBV5-4 and TRBJ2-5 gives the whole variable domain ETGVTQSPTHLIKTRGQQVTLRCSSQSGHNTVSWYQQALGQGPQFIFQYYREEENGRGNFPPRFSGLQFPNYSSELNVNALELDDSALYLCTSSLDRAETQYFGPGTRLLVL.

This clonotype was seen a handful of times. The chain joins TRBV7-8 to TRBJ2-7; D unclear. CDR3 length: 14 amino acids. V was shortened by 1 base and J by 0 bases, with 7 bases between the two germline ends. The germline V gene encodes CDR1 SGHVS and CDR2 FQNEAQ. CDR3 loop: CASSLGFSSYEQYF. The CDR3 nucleotides are TGTGCCAGCAGCTTAGGGTTTAGCTCCTACGAGCAGTACTTC.

CDR3 DNA: TGTGCCAGCAGCTCCCGGGACGGTTACAATGAGCAGTTCTTC. Amino acid sequence: CASSSRDGYNEQFF. The J gene is TRBJ2-1, the V gene TRBV7-9, with D perhaps TRBD1 or TRBD2 (5 bases each). The CDR3 is 14 residues long. Per germline, CDR1 SEHNR and CDR2 FQNEAQ (reference sequence). With 4 bases removed from V and 4 bases from J, the gap between germline ends came to 11 bases.

In regard to this clonotype: A much larger clone differs from this one at a single base, so this may be a read error. The chain joins TRBV6-1 to TRBJ2-1; 7 bases line up with TRBD2. This CDR3 has 13 amino acids. Germline V gene sequence: CDR1 MNHNS, CDR2 SASEGT. CDR3: CVGEEGLSNEQFF. The CDR3 nucleotides read TGTGTCGGCGAGGAGGGACTAAGCAATGAGCAGTTCTTC.